Below are 24 T cell receptor beta chains sequenced from a single sample in a study of blood T cell repertoires in COVID-19. Libraries were prepared by immunoSEQ multiplex PCR; TCRdb keeps only in-frame clonotypes and omits some of them. The sample includes 100,000 to 150,000 clones, 88% of them seen just once. Material for sequencing was peripheral blood. Receptors originate from a human donor in a cohort sampled during active COVID-19.

A few counts support this clone. The chain couples TRBV4-1 to TRBJ2-7; D uncertain. There are 13 residues in the CDR3. Trimming took off 4 bases at V and 3 bases at J, with 10 bases between the two ends. Per the germline V gene, CDR1 is MGHRA and CDR2 is YSYEKL. CDR3 in DNA: TGCGCCAGCAGCCTCCTCCTTCTCTACGAGCAGTACTTC. Protein product: CASSLLLLYEQYF.

The chain carries TRBV5-1 and TRBJ2-7; 8 nucleotides match TRBD2. Germline V gene data show CDR1 as SGHRS and CDR2 as YFSETQ. CDR3 length: 15 residues. The junction had 5 bases not matched to a gene; V was cut back by 1 base and J by 2 bases. The DNA of the CDR3 is TGCGCCAGCAGCTTGAGTTTAGCGGGGCCCTACGAGCAGTACTTC. Protein sequence: CASSLSLAGPYEQYF.

The chain couples TRBV28 to TRBJ2-7, with D perhaps TRBD2 (7 bases). The V and J ends lost 6 bases and 5 bases respectively, with 20 bases between them. The V gene's germline CDR1 is MDHEN and CDR2 SYDVKM. This CDR3 comprises 15 residues. CDR3 sequence reads: CASRGGHWGPHEQYF. CDR3 nucleotides: TGTGCCAGCAGGGGGGGGCATTGGGGGCCCCACGAGCAGTACTTC.

The chain uses TRBV4-1 and TRBJ2-3; possible D gene TRBD2, 6 bases. The germline gives CDR1 MGHRA, CDR2 YSYEKL. This CDR3 is built from 15 residues. V was trimmed by 0 bases and J by 6 bases, leaving 13 bases between them. CDR3 protein: CASSQEWPSGDTQYF. The CDR3 DNA is TGCGCCAGCAGCCAAGAATGGCCCAGCGGGGATACGCAGTATTTT.

V usage is TRBV19 and J usage is TRBJ2-2; 7 positions match TRBD2. The CDR3 has 15 residues. V lost 6 bases, J lost 6 bases, and 10 bases stayed unmatched. Looked up from germline, CDR1 is LNHDA and CDR2 is SQIVND (reference sequence). In nucleotides, the CDR3 is TGTGCCAGTAGGTGGGAGGGTCTAGGGTCCGGGGAGCTGTTTTTT. It specifies CASRWEGLGSGELFF. The full variable domain, rest sourced from reference TRBV19 and TRBJ2-2, is DGGITQSPKYLFRKEGQNVTLSCEQNLNHDAMYWYRQDPGQGLRLIYYSQIVNDFQKGDIAEGYSVSREKKESFPLTVTSAQKNPTAFYLCASRWEGLGSGELFFGEGSRLTVL.

V and J are TRBV12-3 or TRBV12-4 and TRBJ1-2, with 7 bases lining up with TRBD1. Losses at the gene ends were 6 bases for V and 8 bases for J; bases not matched to a gene: 6. The CDR3 has 12 residues. Here the CDR3 reads CASSPGQLGYTF. Written as DNA, the CDR3 is TGTGCCAGCAGCCCGGGACAGTTGGGCTACACCTTC.

V and J are TRBV5-6 and TRBJ2-7; D may be TRBD1 (5 bases). V lost 3 bases, J lost 0 bases, and 10 bases lay in between. CDR3 length: 14 amino acids. CDR1 is SGHDT, CDR2 YYEEEE, per germline. The CDR3 sequence is CASSSFRVSYEQYF. DNA for the CDR3: TGTGCCAGCAGCTCGTTCAGGGTCTCCTACGAGCAGTACTTC.

The gene calls are TRBV7-9 and TRBJ2-7, with a tentative D call TRBD1 (5 bases). With 9 bases removed from V and 0 bases from J, the gap between germline ends came to 18 bases. The germline gives CDR1 SEHNR, CDR2 FQNEAQ (reference sequence). There are 15 residues in the CDR3. The CDR3 nucleotides are TGTGCCAGTTCCTCCACTACAGGTAGCTCCTACGAGCAGTACTTC. This sequence encodes CASSSTTGSSYEQYF.

V and J are TRBV6-1 and TRBJ2-3; 9 positions match TRBD2. Losses at the gene ends were 2 bases for V and 3 bases for J; bases not matched to a gene: 6. The CDR3 covers 16 residues. Per germline, CDR1 MNHNS and CDR2 SASEGT. CDR3 protein: CASSEFSGRWTDTQYF. As DNA, the CDR3 is TGTGCCAGCAGTGAATTTAGCGGGAGATGGACAGATACGCAGTATTTT.

This chain links TRBV30 with TRBJ1-6, with 9 bases matching TRBD1. Unmatched junction bases numbered 9, after V lost 0 bases and J lost 9 bases. The CDR3 covers 16 residues. Germline CDR1 is GTSNPN and CDR2 is SVGIG (reference sequence). The CDR3 DNA reads TGTGCCTGGAGTGTCCAACAGGGGGCGGACGGTTCACCCCTCCACTTT. Amino acid sequence: CAWSVQQGADGSPLHF.

The CDR3 loop is CASRVSSYNEQFF. The CDR3 DNA follows: TGTGCCAGTCGGGTGAGCTCCTACAATGAGCAGTTCTTC. The chain carries TRBV28 and TRBJ2-1, with no clear D. V was cut by 9 bases and J by 0 bases, with 9 bases left in between. Per germline, CDR1 MDHEN and CDR2 SYDVKM. The length of the CDR3 is 13 residues.

This chain joins TRBV10-3 and TRBJ2-1; D may be TRBD1 (6 bases). The length of the CDR3 is 13 residues. The V gene lost 4 bases and the J gene lost 7 bases, with 11 bases spanning the gap. Germline values: CDR1 ENHRY, CDR2 SYGVKD. CDR3 DNA: TGTGCCATCAGTGTACAGGACAGTAATGAGCAGTTCTTC. It encodes CAISVQDSNEQFF.

This clone was detected once. The chain is built from TRBV5-5 and TRBJ1-2; maybe TRBD1 (6 bases). The CDR3 spans 14 residues. Germline values: CDR1 SGHKS, CDR2 YYEKEE (reference sequence). Trimming left V 3 bases short and J 5 bases short, with 14 bases between. DNA of the CDR3: TGTGCCAGCAGCTCCTTAAAGGGACAATATGGCTACACCTTC. It yields the protein CASSSLKGQYGYTF. The complete variable domain, with remaining parts taken from reference TRBV5-5 and TRBJ1-2, reads DAGVTQSPTHLIKTRGQQVTLRCSPISGHKSVSWYQQVLGQGPQFIFQYYEKEERGRGNFPDRFSARQFPNYSSELNVNALLLGDSALYLCASSSLKGQYGYTFGSGTRLTVV.

This sequence joins TRBV5-1 and TRBJ2-1, with D tentatively TRBD2 (5 bases). The CDR3 is 13 amino acids. V shed 4 bases and J shed 10 bases, with 15 bases lying between them. CDR1 and CDR2 from the germline V gene are SGHRS and YFSETQ. CDR3 DNA: TGCGCCAGCAGCACGGCGCCGGCGGGCGAGCAGTTCTTC. It specifies CASSTAPAGEQFF.

A single count supports this clone. The V and J genes are TRBV25-1 and TRBJ1-1, with a possible D match to TRBD1 (6 bases). The germline V gene has CDR1 MGHDK and CDR2 SYGVNS. This CDR3 contains 14 residues. V gave up 5 bases and J gave up 2 bases, with 12 bases separating them. This CDR3 is CASSQGLGNTEAFF. The DNA of the CDR3 is TGTGCCAGCAGTCAGGGGTTGGGTAACACTGAAGCTTTCTTT.

This chain connects TRBV5-1 to TRBJ1-6; 9 nucleotides line up with TRBD1. The CDR3 is 16 residues long. V shed 0 bases and J 10 bases; nucleotides not matched to a gene: 8. CDR1 and CDR2 (germline): SGHRS, YFSETQ. This CDR3 reads CASSLEMDRGGSPLHF. CDR3 coding DNA: TGCGCCAGCAGCTTGGAAATGGACAGGGGCGGATCACCCCTCCACTTT.

This clone was found once. The gene calls are TRBV11-3 and TRBJ2-7, with 7 bases fitting TRBD2. Per germline, CDR1 SGHNT and CDR2 YENEEA. CDR3 length: 13 residues. The trim removed 5 bases at V and 5 bases at J, leaving 6 bases unmatched. DNA of the CDR3: TGTGCCAGCAGCAGCGGGGCACCCAACGAGCAGTACTTC. Translating it yields CASSSGAPNEQYF.

The V call is TRBV6-4, the J call TRBJ2-1, with TRBD1 as a possible D gene (7 bases). Trimming took off 3 bases at V and 2 bases at J, with 14 bases between the two ends. The CDR3 totals 16 residues. CDR1 is MRHNA and CDR2 is SNTAGT in the germline V gene. The CDR3 bases are TGTGCCAGCAGTGATTCGGGGGACAGCCCCTACAATGAGCAGTTCTTC. It codes for CASSDSGDSPYNEQFF.

The CDR3 bases are TGTGCCAGCAGTCCGCGGGACAGCTCCTACGAGCAGTACTTC. It specifies CASSPRDSSYEQYF. This sequence joins TRBV6-5 and TRBJ2-7; tentative D call: TRBD1 (7 bases). The V end was cut by 5 bases, the J end by 0 bases, with 11 bases between. This CDR3 is built from 14 residues. Germline V gives CDR1 MNHEY, CDR2 SVGAGI.

This clone came up once. The chain couples TRBV21-1 to TRBJ1-1; the listed D gene, TRBD1, was not tested against the DNA. TRBV21-1 has pseudogene status. This CDR3 comprises 13 residues. In nucleotides, the CDR3 is TGTGCCAGCAGCGTTGGACAGAACACTGAAGCTTTCTTT. Amino acids: CASSVGQNTEAFF.

This clone is a singleton in its sample. The chain links TRBV7-6 to TRBJ2-2; tentative D call: TRBD2 (5 bases). Trimming stripped 5 bases from V and 5 bases from J, with 15 bases between. CDR3 length equals 15 residues. The germline V gene has CDR1 SGHVS and CDR2 FNYEAQ. In DNA form, the CDR3 reads TGTGCCAGCAGCCAGTCCGGGGAGAGGACCGGGGAGCTGTTTTTT. Translated: CASSQSGERTGELFF.

The chain couples TRBV3-1 (or the pseudogene TRBV3-2) to TRBJ1-2; the match to TRBD1 covers 8 bases. This CDR3 comprises 14 residues. From germline, CDR1 is LGHDT and CDR2 YNNKEL (reference sequence). The V and J ends lost 1 base and 8 bases, in that order; junction bases with no gene match: 6. The CDR3 region has the DNA TGTGCCAGCAGCCAAGGGCTACAGGGGGTCGGCTACACCTTC. It specifies CASSQGLQGVGYTF.

The chain couples TRBV14 to TRBJ2-5; D might be TRBD1 (5 bases). V lost 0 bases and J lost 1, with 15 bases in between. Germline CDR1 reads SGHDN; CDR2 reads FVKESK. The CDR3 is made up of 17 amino acids. The CDR3 is CASSQDARTTFQETQYF. The CDR3 bases are TGTGCCAGCAGCCAAGATGCGAGGACAACGTTCCAAGAGACCCAGTACTTC.

This clone was found once. The V and J genes are TRBV19 and TRBJ2-6; 9 bases map to TRBD1. V gave up 6 bases and J gave up 4 bases; unmatched junction bases: 16. CDR1 and CDR2 from the germline V gene are LNHDA and SQIVND (reference sequence). This CDR3 has 19 amino acids. The CDR3 protein is CASRPGTGNLLSGANVLTF. The CDR3 bases are TGTGCCAGTAGACCCGGGACAGGGAACCTCCTCTCAGGGGCCAACGTCCTGACTTTC.